The present TCR beta chain was sequenced within a study of cytomegalovirus exposure and HLA in healthy donors. Study-level points and caveats: Most CMV-associated TCR beta chains were later found to appear HLA-restricted.

A word on this clone: Its antigen remains unidentified.

J gave up 3 bases and V 7 bases, and 4 bases lay outside the gene matches. The CDR3 length is 14 residues. Per the germline V gene, CDR1 is MNHNY and CDR2 is SVGAGI (reference sequence). PCR amplification relied on 60 Vbeta primers (plus 13 Jbeta primers). Profiled with immunoSEQ multiplex PCR; TCRdb holds only in-frame clones, not every one. This sample's clone table lists 80,000 or so clones. This sequence joins TRBV6-6 and TRBJ1-2, with 11 bases identical to TRBD1. The clonotype was recovered from a woman aged 25 to 39 in good health and CMV-seronegative. The sequenced material came from PBMCs. The CDR3 protein is CASNRTGGDYGYTF. The CDR3 region has the DNA TGTGCCAGCAACCGGACAGGGGGCGACTATGGCTACACCTTC.